These 12 T cell receptor beta chains were all obtained from the same sample, sequenced in a study of spatial heterogeneity in lung cancer (dated by TCRdb to about 2019). The time point label on this specimen signifies: sample taken at primary tumor resection. TCR sequencing used whole RNA extracted from tumor and nontumor lung tissue, or from cryopreserved PBMC samples, without cell sorting. Preparation of the library involved 5' RACE. Sequencing used a NextSeq 500. In-frame beta chains were kept once TCRdb had trimmed the public reads at Q25 with fastp and called clones with MiXCR. Each CDR3 protein gets just one entry, which takes the most common genes and DNA from the rows behind it. Here the sample has tens of thousands of distinct CDR3 sequences; roughly 12% occur a single time. The ten top clones hold approximately 4.6% of the sample. The input for sequencing was PBMCs, taken at surgery. The receptors derive from a male donor with early-stage non-small cell lung cancer.

The chain couples TRBV6-5 to TRBJ2-7; the match to TRBD1 covers 11 bases. The CDR3 runs 15 residues. CDR1 and CDR2 (germline): MNHEY, SVGAGI. V trimming: 6 bases; J trimming: 3 bases; junction bases outside the gene matches: 7. In nucleotides, the CDR3 is TGTGCCAGCAGGCTGGGACAGGGGGGGTTCTACGAGCAGTACTTC. This sequence encodes CASRLGQGGFYEQYF.

This chain connects TRBV30 to TRBJ1-4; a possible D gene is TRBD1 (5 bases). V was clipped by 6 bases and J by 10 bases, with 18 bases between them. The CDR3 sequence is 13 residues long. The V gene's germline CDR1 is GTSNPN and CDR2 SVGIG (reference sequence). CDR3 sequence reads: CACTLSGGGKLFF. CDR3 bases: TGTGCCTGCACCCTTTCGGGGGGAGGAAAACTGTTTTTT.

This clonotype was counted a few times. The genes are TRBV7-6 and TRBJ2-3, with 13 nucleotides matching TRBD2. Trimming took 3 bases from V and 6 from J; bases not matched to a gene: 9. The CDR3 has 17 amino acids. Germline-derived CDR1 and CDR2 are SGHVS and FNYEAQ. CDR3 DNA: TGTGCCAGCAGCTTGGGACTAGCGGGGAATAATTTGGATACGCAGTATTTT. Encoded protein: CASSLGLAGNNLDTQYF. Complete variable domain (other parts from reference TRBV7-6 and TRBJ2-3): GAGVSQSPRYKVTKRGQDVALRCDPISGHVSLYWYRQALGQGPEFLTYFNYEAQQDKSGLPNDRFSAERPEGSISTLTIQRTEQRDSAMYRCASSLGLAGNNLDTQYFGPGTRLTVL.

A few counts support this clonotype. V usage is TRBV4-2 and J usage is TRBJ1-5; the match to TRBD1 covers 10 bases. CDR3 length: 19 residues. Germline V gene data show CDR1 as LGHNA and CDR2 as YNFKEQ. V lost 1 base and J lost 0; bases outside the gene matches: 9. This chain's CDR3 is CASSQVTGTGDHSNQPQHF. CDR3 sequence (DNA): TGTGCCAGCAGCCAAGTGACCGGGACAGGGGACCATAGCAATCAGCCCCAGCATTTT.

In this sample, this clonotype turned up a few times. V and J are TRBV6-5 and TRBJ1-5, with D possibly matching TRBD1 (6 bases). Trimming removed 2 bases at V and 4 bases at J, with 9 bases between. CDR3 size: 14 residues. Germline values: CDR1 MNHEY, CDR2 SVGAGI. In DNA form, the CDR3 reads TGTGCCAGCAGTTACCACAGGGATAATCAGCCCCAGCATTTT. This sequence encodes CASSYHRDNQPQHF.

This clonotype was counted between two and nine times. The chain recombines TRBV7-9 with TRBJ1-1, with D maybe TRBD1 (5 bases). The length of the CDR3 is 15 residues. Germline CDR1 SEHNR, CDR2 FQNEAQ (reference sequence). The V end lost 1 base, the J end lost 1 base, and 10 bases lay between the germline ends. The CDR3 nucleotides read TGTGCCAGCAGCTTAGACAGGTGGGAGAACACTGAAGCTTTCTTT. It specifies CASSLDRWENTEAFF.

This clonotype was observed a handful of times. The CDR3: CAWRDRADQPQHF. In DNA, the CDR3 is TGTGCCTGGAGGGACAGGGCTGATCAGCCCCAGCATTTT. The chain employs TRBV30 and TRBJ1-5; the match to TRBD1 covers 8 bases. The V gene end was trimmed by 3 bases and the J gene end by 5 bases; junction bases not matched to a gene: 3. The germline CDR1 and CDR2 sequences are GTSNPN and SVGIG (reference sequence). The CDR3 spans 13 residues.

This clonotype was seen many times. The chain couples TRBV24-1 to TRBJ1-5, with no clear D. The CDR3 totals 13 residues. Germline CDR1 reads KGHDR; CDR2 reads SFDVKD. V was clipped by 6 bases and J by 5 bases, with 10 bases between them. The CDR3 bases are TGTGCCACCAGTAGAGGGTTAGATCAGCCCCAGCATTTT. Translation gives CATSRGLDQPQHF.

The rearrangement links TRBV6-1 to TRBJ2-5; no firm D call. V gave up 2 bases and J gave up 1 base, with 11 bases separating them. The CDR3 contains 15 residues. Looked up from germline, CDR1 is MNHNS and CDR2 is SASEGT. CDR3 nucleotides: TGTGCCAGCAGTGAAATGGGTAGCTCCCAAGAGACCCAGTACTTC. Translated: CASSEMGSSQETQYF.

This chain connects TRBV30 to TRBJ2-7; D unclear. Germline values: CDR1 GTSNPN, CDR2 SVGIG (reference sequence). V was cut by 5 bases and J by 8 bases, with 4 bases left in between. The CDR3 covers 8 residues. The CDR3: CAWDQQYF. Written as DNA, the CDR3 is TGTGCCTGGGACCAGCAGTACTTC.

This clonotype has a handful of counts. The V call is TRBV29-1, the J call TRBJ1-5; no definite D call. The CDR3 extends over 13 amino acids. CDR1 SQVTM and CDR2 ANQGSEA come from the germline V gene. The V gene lost 4 bases and the J gene lost 2 bases, with 9 bases spanning the gap. DNA for the CDR3: TGCAGCGTTGTTCCCCGTGGCAATCAGCCCCAGCATTTT. Amino acids: CSVVPRGNQPQHF.

This clonotype was observed a handful of times. The chain links TRBV29-1 to TRBJ2-3; 7 bases map to TRBD2. V shed 8 bases, J shed 2 bases, and the junction held 10 bases outside the gene matches. The CDR3 sequence is 14 residues long. Germline CDR1 reads SQVTM; CDR2 reads ANQGSEA. This CDR3 reads CSSWGGGFTDTQYF. The CDR3 region has the DNA TGCAGCTCATGGGGGGGGGGATTCACAGATACGCAGTATTTT.